This TCR beta chain was sequenced in a study of human versus mouse CDR3 diversity and MHC coevolution. Study results and caveats: Most of the three human donors had the lowest clonal inequality. Compared with mice, human CDR3s carried more deletions and insertions on average.

To note about this clone: Its antigen is undetermined.

Produced via immunoSEQ multiplex PCR; TCRdb's table is partial and in-frame only. Altogether about 81,000 clones are present, 93% being singletons, with the ten largest covering over 1.3%. Germline CDR1 is SGHNT and CDR2 is YENEEA. The V gene end was trimmed by 3 bases and the J gene end by 2 bases; junction bases not matched to a gene: 3. This CDR3 spans 15 amino acids. The sequenced material came from naive CD4+ T cells from blood. Subset of the sample: CD45RO-negative CD62L-positive naive CD4 T cells. The receptor's source is a person between 25 and 75 years old in good health. This rearrangement joins TRBV11-3 to TRBJ2-1; 8 bases are shared with TRBD2. The CDR3 nucleotides read TGTGCCAGCAGCTTCGCGGGGGGAACCTACAATGAGCAGTTCTTC. It is translated as CASSFAGGTYNEQFF.